The entry that follows covers one T cell receptor beta chain sequence. The antigen remains undetermined. This record comes from a study of shared clonotypes between healthy human individuals. Study-level information: CD8 memory received one plate per donor, CD8 naive two, CD4 memory three and CD4 naive three.

Regarding the study as a whole: The study generally estimated greater richness for naive than memory subsets. A reduction in generation probabilities was seen for non-shared clonotypes relative to those shared by all four donors.

Profiling relied on immunoSEQ multiplex PCR, and the TCRdb table lists in-frame clones only, not all of them. Of 950,000 to 1,300,000 clones in the sample, 65% to 80% were seen once. CDR3 length: 13 residues. Trimming removed 0 bases at V and 6 bases at J, with 9 bases between. Germline CDR1 reads SGHRS; CDR2 reads YFSETQ. The sample taken for sequencing was memory CD4+ T cells sorted from blood. This sample's subset: CD45RA-negative fraction. The sequence was obtained from a man younger than 35 in good health. The chain carries TRBV5-1 and TRBJ1-2; D ambiguous. The CDR3 sequence: CASSLGGMDGYTF. CDR3 bases: TGCGCCAGCAGCTTGGGTGGGATGGATGGCTACACCTTC. Combining the CDR3 with reference TRBV5-1 and TRBJ1-2 gives the whole variable domain KAGVTQTPRYLIKTRGQQVTLSCSPISGHRSVSWYQQTPGQGLQFLFEYFSETQRNKGNFPGRFSGRQFSNSRSEMNVSTLELGDSALYLCASSLGGMDGYTFGSGTRLTVV.